Below, 9 T cell receptor beta chains from the same sample are listed, as sequenced in a study of cytomegalovirus exposure and HLA in healthy donors. PCR amplification relied on 60 Vbeta primers (plus 13 Jbeta primers). Measured with immunoSEQ multiplex PCR; TCRdb has only the in-frame clones, and not every one. This table has around 200,000 clones, 75% to 90% appearing once. Material for sequencing was PBMCs. Every receptor here comes from a man between 40 and 49 years old in good health and CMV-seropositive.

This chain links TRBV4-3 with TRBJ2-3; 9 bases match TRBD2. The germline V gene encodes CDR1 LGHNA and CDR2 YSLEER. The V segment lost 1 base and the J segment 3 bases; nucleotides outside the gene matches: 8. The CDR3 is 17 amino acids. The CDR3 sequence: CASSQVLGTSLTDTQYF. CDR3 sequence (DNA): TGCGCCAGCAGCCAAGTATTGGGGACTAGCCTTACAGATACGCAGTATTTT.

J is TRBJ1-5 and V is TRBV19; 7 nucleotides line up with TRBD1. The CDR3 is 15 amino acids. CDR1 is LNHDA and CDR2 is SQIVND in the germline V gene (reference sequence). The J segment lost 5 bases and the V segment lost 6 bases, leaving 10 bases of the junction unmatched. This CDR3 reads CASSPTGTVDQPQHF. In DNA form, the CDR3 reads TGTGCCAGTAGCCCGACCGGGACAGTGGATCAGCCCCAGCATTTT.

The V gene is TRBV7-2, the J gene TRBJ2-3; D is undetermined. The germline V and J ends were trimmed by 4 bases and 5 bases, with 10 bases remaining between them. The CDR3 spans 13 residues. Per the germline V gene, CDR1 is SGHTA and CDR2 is FQGNSA. The CDR3 spells CASSSFQRDTQYF. The CDR3 nucleotides read TGTGCCAGCAGCTCCTTCCAGCGAGATACGCAGTATTTT.

This chain joins TRBV5-4 and TRBJ1-4; 7 bases are shared with TRBD1. Trimming removed 4 bases from V and 8 bases from J; junction bases left unmatched: 8. The CDR3 is made up of 14 amino acids. Per the germline V gene, CDR1 is SGHNT and CDR2 is YYREEE (reference sequence). The CDR3 spells CASSPGQEGEKLFF. The CDR3 DNA reads as TGTGCCAGCAGCCCTGGACAGGAGGGAGAAAAACTGTTTTTT.

The rearrangement uses TRBV27 and TRBJ2-2; 11 positions agree with TRBD2. V lost 6 bases to trimming and J lost 7 bases; unmatched junction nucleotides: 7. The CDR3 has 15 residues. Per the germline V gene, CDR1 is MNHEY and CDR2 is SMNVEV (reference sequence). The CDR3 DNA follows: TGTGCCAGCAGCCGTAGCGGGGGGGCTCGCGGGGAGCTGTTTTTT. Translation: CASSRSGGARGELFF.

The V and J genes are TRBV5-4 and TRBJ2-3, with TRBD2 identical over 8 bases. The length of the CDR3 is 15 residues. Unmatched junction bases numbered 3, after V lost 2 bases and J lost 1 base. CDR1 SGHNT and CDR2 YYREEE come from the germline V gene (reference sequence). CDR3 sequence reads: CASSLQAGGTDTQYF. For the CDR3, the DNA is TGTGCCAGCAGCTTACAAGCGGGGGGCACAGATACGCAGTATTTT.

The chain joins TRBV5-4 to TRBJ2-3, with D possibly being TRBD2 (7 bases). V was pared by 4 bases and J by 5 bases, with 11 bases between. This CDR3 region has 13 residues. Germline V gene data show CDR1 as SGHNT and CDR2 as YYREEE (reference sequence). The CDR3 sequence: CASSRGAEDTQYF. The CDR3 DNA reads as TGTGCCAGCAGCCGGGGGGCGGAAGATACGCAGTATTTT.

The J gene is TRBJ2-1, the V gene TRBV27; weak D call: TRBD2 (7 bases). Trimming stripped 6 bases from V and 3 bases from J, with 18 bases between. This CDR3 has 16 residues. Germline CDR1 and CDR2: MNHEY and SMNVEV (reference sequence). This CDR3 is CASSERGGRIYNEQFF. DNA for the CDR3: TGTGCCAGCAGCGAAAGGGGGGGCCGGATCTACAATGAGCAGTTCTTC.

The chain links TRBV5-6 to TRBJ1-5, with 7 bases matching TRBD1. This CDR3 region has 14 residues. Germline trimming cut 5 bases from V and 8 bases from J; bases unmatched to any gene: 10. Per the germline V gene, CDR1 is SGHDT and CDR2 is YYEEEE. The CDR3 DNA follows: TGTGCCAGCAGTACACAGGGGACTCCTAAGCCCCAGCATTTT. This gives the protein CASSTQGTPKPQHF.